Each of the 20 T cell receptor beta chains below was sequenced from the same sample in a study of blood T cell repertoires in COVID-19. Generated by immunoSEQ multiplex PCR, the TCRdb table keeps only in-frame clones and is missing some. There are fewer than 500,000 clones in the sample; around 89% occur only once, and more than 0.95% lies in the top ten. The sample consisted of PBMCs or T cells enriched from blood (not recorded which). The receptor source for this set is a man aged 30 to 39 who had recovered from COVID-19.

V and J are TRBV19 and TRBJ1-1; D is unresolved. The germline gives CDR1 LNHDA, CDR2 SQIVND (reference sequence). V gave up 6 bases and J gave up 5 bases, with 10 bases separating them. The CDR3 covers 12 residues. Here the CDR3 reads CASRDSGTEAFF. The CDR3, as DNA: TGTGCCAGTAGAGATTCGGGAACTGAAGCTTTCTTT.

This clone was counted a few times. The CDR3 here is CAWSAAVTATRQFF. As DNA, the CDR3 is TGTGCCTGGAGTGCCGCGGTGACAGCTACACGACAGTTCTTC. The rearrangement joins TRBV30 to TRBJ2-1; a weak D match, TRBD1 (5 bases). The CDR3 extends over 14 amino acids. V was trimmed by 1 base and J by 13 bases, leaving 20 bases between them. CDR1 is GTSNPN and CDR2 is SVGIG in the germline V gene (reference sequence).

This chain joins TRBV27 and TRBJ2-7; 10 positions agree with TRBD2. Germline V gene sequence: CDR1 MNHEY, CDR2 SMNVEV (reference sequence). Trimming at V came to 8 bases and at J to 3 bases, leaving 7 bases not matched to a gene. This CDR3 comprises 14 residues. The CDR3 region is CASGRTSGRYEQYF. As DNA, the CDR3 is TGTGCCAGCGGGAGGACTAGCGGACGCTACGAGCAGTACTTC.

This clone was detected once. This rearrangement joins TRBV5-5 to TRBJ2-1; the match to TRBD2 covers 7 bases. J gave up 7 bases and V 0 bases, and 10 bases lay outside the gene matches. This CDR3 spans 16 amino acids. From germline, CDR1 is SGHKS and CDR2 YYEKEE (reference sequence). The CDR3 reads CASSLALAEAGNEQFF. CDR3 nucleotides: TGTGCCAGCAGCTTGGCCCTAGCGGAGGCGGGGAATGAGCAGTTCTTC.

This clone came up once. The CDR3 reads CASSYSRGGDRGYTF. The CDR3 bases are TGTGCCAGCAGTTACTCGAGAGGGGGCGACCGTGGCTACACCTTC. The chain uses TRBV6-6 and TRBJ1-2; TRBD1 aligns across 7 bases. With V trimmed by 0 bases and J by 7 bases, 8 bases remained unmatched. The CDR3 consists of 15 residues. Per germline, CDR1 MNHNY and CDR2 SVGAGI (reference sequence).

CDR3 DNA: TGCGCCAGCAGCTTGGTGGCGGGTATCAATCAGCCCCAGCATTTT. Translating gives CASSLVAGINQPQHF. V usage is TRBV5-1 and J usage is TRBJ1-5; no clear D. V lost 0 bases to trimming and J lost 3 bases, with 10 bases between them. The CDR3 has 15 residues. The V gene's germline CDR1 is SGHRS and CDR2 YFSETQ.

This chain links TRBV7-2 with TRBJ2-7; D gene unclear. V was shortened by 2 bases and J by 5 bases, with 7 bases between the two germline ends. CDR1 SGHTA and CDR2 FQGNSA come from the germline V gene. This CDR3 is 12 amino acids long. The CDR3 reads CASSLILNEQYF. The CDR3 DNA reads TGTGCCAGCAGCTTAATACTCAACGAGCAGTACTTC.

The CDR3 is CASSSGSSGRGYEQYF. The CDR3 nucleotides are TGTGCCAGCAGCTCTGGTTCTAGCGGGAGAGGGTACGAGCAGTACTTC. The V and J genes are TRBV7-7 and TRBJ2-7; 10 nucleotides align to TRBD2. Germline trimming cut 4 bases from V and 4 bases from J; bases unmatched to any gene: 10. Germline values: CDR1 SSHAT, CDR2 FNYEAQ (reference sequence). CDR3 length: 16 residues.

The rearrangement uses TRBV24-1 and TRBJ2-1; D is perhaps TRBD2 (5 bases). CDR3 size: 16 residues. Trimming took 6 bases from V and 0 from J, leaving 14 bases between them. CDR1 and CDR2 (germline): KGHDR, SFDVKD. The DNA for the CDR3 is TGTGCCACCAGTCACTCGGGAATTAGCTCCTACAATGAGCAGTTCTTC. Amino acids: CATSHSGISSYNEQFF.

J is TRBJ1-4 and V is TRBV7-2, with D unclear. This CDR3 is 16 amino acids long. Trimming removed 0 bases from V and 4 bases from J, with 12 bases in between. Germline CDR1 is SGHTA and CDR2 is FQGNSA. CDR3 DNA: TGTGCCAGCAGCTTAGCGGGTAGGGCGGGTAATGAAAAACTGTTTTTT. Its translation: CASSLAGRAGNEKLFF.

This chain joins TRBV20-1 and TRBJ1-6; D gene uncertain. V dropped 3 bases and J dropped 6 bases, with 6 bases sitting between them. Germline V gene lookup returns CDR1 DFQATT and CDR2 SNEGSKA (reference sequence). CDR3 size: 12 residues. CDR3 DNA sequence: TGCAGTGCTAGTTCGGGTAATTCACCCCTCCACTTT. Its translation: CSASSGNSPLHF.

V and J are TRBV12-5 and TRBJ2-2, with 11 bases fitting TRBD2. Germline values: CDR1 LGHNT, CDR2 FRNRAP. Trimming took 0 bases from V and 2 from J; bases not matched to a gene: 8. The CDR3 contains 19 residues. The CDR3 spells CASGLVLTSGSSNTGELFF. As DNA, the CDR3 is TGTGCTAGTGGTTTGGTACTAACTAGCGGGAGCAGCAACACCGGGGAGCTGTTTTTT.

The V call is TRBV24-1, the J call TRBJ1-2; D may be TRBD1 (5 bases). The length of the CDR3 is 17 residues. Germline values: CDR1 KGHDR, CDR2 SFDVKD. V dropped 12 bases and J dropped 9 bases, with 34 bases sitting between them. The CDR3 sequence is CAPEWGGDPRSPCSYTF. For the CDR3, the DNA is TGTGCCCCAGAGTGGGGGGGGGACCCTCGGTCCCCTTGTAGCTACACCTTC.

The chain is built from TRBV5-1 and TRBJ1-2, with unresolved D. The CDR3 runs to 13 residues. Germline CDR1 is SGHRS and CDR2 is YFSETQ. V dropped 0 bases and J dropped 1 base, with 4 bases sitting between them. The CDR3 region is CASSLGDNYGYTF. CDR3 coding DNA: TGCGCCAGCAGCTTGGGAGATAACTATGGCTACACCTTC.

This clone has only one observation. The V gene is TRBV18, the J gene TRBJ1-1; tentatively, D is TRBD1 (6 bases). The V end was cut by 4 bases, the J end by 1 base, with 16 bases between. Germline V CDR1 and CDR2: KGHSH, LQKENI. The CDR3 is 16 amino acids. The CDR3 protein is CASSLSRGRENTEAFF. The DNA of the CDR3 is TGTGCCAGCTCACTTTCCAGGGGTAGGGAGAACACTGAAGCTTTCTTT.

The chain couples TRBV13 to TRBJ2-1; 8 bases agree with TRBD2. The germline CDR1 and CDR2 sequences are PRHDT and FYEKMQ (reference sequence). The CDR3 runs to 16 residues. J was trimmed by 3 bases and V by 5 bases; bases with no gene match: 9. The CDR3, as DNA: TGTGCCAGCAGCCCAAAACTAGCGGAGGTCTACAATGAGCAGTTCTTC. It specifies CASSPKLAEVYNEQFF.

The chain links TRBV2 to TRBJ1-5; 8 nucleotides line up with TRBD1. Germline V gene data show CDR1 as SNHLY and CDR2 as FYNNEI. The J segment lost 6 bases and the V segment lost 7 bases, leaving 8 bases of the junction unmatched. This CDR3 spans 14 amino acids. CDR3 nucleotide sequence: TGTGCCAGCATGGGTGGACAGGGTCTTCAGCCCCAGCATTTT. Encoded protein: CASMGGQGLQPQHF. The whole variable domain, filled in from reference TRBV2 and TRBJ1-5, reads EPEVTQTPSHQVTQMGQEVILRCVPISNHLYFYWYRQILGQKVEFLVSFYNNEISEKSEIFDDQFSVERPDGSNFTLKIRSTKLEDSAMYFCASMGGQGLQPQHFGDGTRLSIL.

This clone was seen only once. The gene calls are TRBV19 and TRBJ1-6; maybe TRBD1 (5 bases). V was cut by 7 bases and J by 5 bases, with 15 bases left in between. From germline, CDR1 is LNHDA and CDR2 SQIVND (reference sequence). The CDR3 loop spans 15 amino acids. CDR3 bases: TGTGCCAGTACCATAGGACAAGGGGATAATTCACCCCTCCACTTT. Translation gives CASTIGQGDNSPLHF.

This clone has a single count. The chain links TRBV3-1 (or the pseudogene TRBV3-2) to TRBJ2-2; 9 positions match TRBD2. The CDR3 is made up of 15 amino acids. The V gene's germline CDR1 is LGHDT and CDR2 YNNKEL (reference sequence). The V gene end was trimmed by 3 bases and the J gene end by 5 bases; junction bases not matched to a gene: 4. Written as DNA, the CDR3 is TGTGCCAGCAGCCAGTCTAGCGGGAAGACCGGGGAGCTGTTTTTT. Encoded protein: CASSQSSGKTGELFF.

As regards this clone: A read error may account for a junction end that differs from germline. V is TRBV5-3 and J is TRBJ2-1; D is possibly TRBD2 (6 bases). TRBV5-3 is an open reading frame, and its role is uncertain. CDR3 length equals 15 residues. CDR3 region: CVRSLEDRGRGEQFF. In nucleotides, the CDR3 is TGTGTCAGAAGCTTGGAGGACCGAGGGCGGGGTGAGCAGTTCTTC.